This T cell receptor (beta chain) was sequenced in a study of blood T cell repertoires in COVID-19 (dated by TCRdb to the early 2020s). Concerning the study at large: The collaborator samples originated in the United States, Italy and Spain and spanned the acute and convalescent phases of COVID-19. The repertoires were released in a freely available public database intended as a resource for research on the immune response to SARS-CoV-2. Where available, HLA class I and class II types were obtained from metadata supplied by the sample provider rather than from assay-based typing. The dataset comprised deeply sampled blood TCRbeta repertoires from subjects exposed to, actively infected with, or recovered from COVID-19. Nearly every sample came with metadata listing a de-identified subject ID, COVID-19 status, age in years and sex. The samples were drawn from the first 160 participants of the ongoing ImmuneRACE study and from over 950 subjects provided by 6 global collaborators. The material from the prospective study consisted of cDNA or gDNA derived from T cells, B-cell-depleted T cells, or PBMCs. General conclusions and limits of the study: The amount of clinical and demographic metadata varied by source and participant and was provided uncurated.

TCRbeta CDR3 regions were amplified from genomic DNA by means of the immunoSEQ Assay, a bias-controlled multiplex PCR. The authors' pipeline ran thus. Nucleated cell counts per sample were estimated from amplification of reference gene primers within the assay. Sequence reads were collapsed and filtered to measure the absolute abundance of every unique TCRbeta CDR3 rearrangement. For each sample, productive Simpson clonality was calculated as the square root of Simpson's diversity index across productive rearrangements. The table was pulled from immuneACCESS by TCRdb, which kept in-frame rearrangements only. Such tables lose some clones; where checked, under half of the loss comes from unresolved V genes, and the rest has no known cause. That table gives V, J and clone size, and the DNA gave D and trimming. This sample lists under 350,000 clones; over 85% were detected once. The top ten clones comprise 1.5% to 2% of the sample.

In the prospective study, participants were roughly 18 to 100 years old, resided in about two dozen geographic areas of the United States, and were enrolled through a virtual design. Cohort assignment in the prospective study relied on participant-reported clinical history from a screening survey and a study questionnaire. Recovered participants in ImmuneRACE Cohort 3 were defined by two consecutive negative NP/OP PCR tests, clearance by a healthcare professional, or resolution of symptoms. Each participant in the prospective study had whole blood, serum and a nasopharyngeal or oropharyngeal swab collected by mobile phlebotomists. Prospective study participants could optionally give additional blood draws and questionnaires over a roughly two-month period. Blood samples from the prospective study were shipped frozen or at room temperature prior to DNA extraction. The V end loses 5 bases and the J end loses 7 bases, and a stretch of 12 bases separates them. CDR1 LNHNV and CDR2 YYDKDF are derived from the germline V gene (reference sequence). The CDR3 contains 13 residues, cysteine and phenylalanine counted. Solely the CDR3 DNA is kept, with 39 bases framed from the first base.

Notes on this clone: Its antigen specificity is not known. No base quality information exists; no much larger clone differs at one position.

Sequenced input: PBMCs or T cells enriched from blood (not recorded which). In this chain, TRBV15 is recombined with TRBJ1-5; a weak D assignment points to TRBD1 (5 bases agree). This clonotype was obtained from a woman in her sixties who had recovered from COVID-19. The CDR3 amino acid sequence is: CATSALGGQPQHF. The nucleotide sequence reads as follows: TGTGCCACCAGCGCCCTGGGGGGACAGCCCCAGCATTTT. Supplemented by the reference TRBV15 and TRBJ1-5 proteins around the CDR3, the complete variable domain is DAMVIQNPRYQVTQFGKPVTLSCSQTLNHNVMYWYQQKSSQAPKLLFHYYDKDFNNEADTPDNFQSRRPNTSFCFLDIRSPGLGDTAMYLCATSALGGQPQHFGDGTRLSIL.